This T cell receptor beta chain was sequenced during a study of blood T cell repertoires in COVID-19. Germline V lookup: CDR1 LNHDA, CDR2 SQIVND (reference sequence). The CDR3 runs to 13 residues. The V end was cut by 6 bases, the J end by 5 bases, with 11 bases between. Assay used: immunoSEQ multiplex PCR; TCRdb lists only in-frame clones, some missing. The sample shows 70,000 to 80,000 clones, around 83% of them seen only once. This chain connects TRBV19 to TRBJ1-5, with D possibly matching TRBD1 (6 bases). This clonotype was sampled from a man at least 80 years old with acute or convalescent COVID-19. Sequencing input: peripheral blood. The CDR3 sequence is CASRDRTYQPQHF. CDR3 coding DNA: TGTGCCAGTAGGGACAGAACCTATCAGCCCCAGCATTTT.